These T cell receptor beta chains were read from a single sample in a study of Graves' ophthalmopathy and Graves' hyperthyroidism. A single record per CDR3 protein comes from TCRdb applying MiXCR to the multiplex PCR reads. The table lists 500,000 to 800,000 distinct CDR3 sequences, about 38% of them singletons. The specimen sequenced was peripheral blood. The receptors stem from an adult man with Graves' ophthalmopathy. CDR3s include the opening cysteine and the closing phenylalanine or tryptophan.

TRBV10-3	TRBJ2-7	CAISEQLAGGLNEQYF
TRBV19	TRBJ1-1	CASSIALTGLNTEAFF
TRBV20-1	TRBJ1-1	CSARTGRVAFF
TRBV29-1	TRBJ2-5	CSGTGLAGGQETQYF
TRBV10-3	TRBJ1-3	CASSYLGGVLGNTIYF
TRBV20-1	TRBJ2-7	CSARRTGIPYEQYF
TRBV10-3	TRBJ1-6	CAISDPLPTYNSPLHF
TRBV20-1	TRBJ1-2	CSASEGGAYGYTF
TRBV7-8	TRBJ1-5	CASSLVQGVGNQPQHF
TRBV2	TRBJ2-7	CASRGPGPTYEQYF
TRBV7-2	TRBJ1-6	CASSQDLGQNNSSLHF
TRBV10-3	TRBJ2-2	CAITERLTSGAGGELFF
TRBV5-1	TRBJ2-7	CASSKGDREDLVEQYF
TRBV9	TRBJ1-2	CASSVRPGGYGYTF
TRBV7-6	TRBJ1-4	CASSLGAGVEEKLFF
TRBV30	TRBJ2-7	CAWSRDGYEQYF
TRBV2	TRBJ1-1	CASSIQGTNTEAFF
TRBV9	TRBJ1-6	CASSLDPGHGSPLHF
TRBV12-3/TRBV12-4	TRBJ1-2	CASSETRATANYGYTF
TRBV7-6	TRBJ1-5	CASSLGEAQPQHF
TRBV6-6	TRBJ2-7	CASSYSTPGQGGYEQYF
TRBV9	TRBJ1-5	CASSVDGTNQPQHF
TRBV7-3	TRBJ2-7	CASSLTILAGSSYEQYF
TRBV2	TRBJ2-7	CASSEGPGDEQYF
TRBV19	TRBJ1-2	CASSRTLTGRYGYTF
TRBV30	TRBJ1-2	CASRGRYGYTF
TRBV5-4	TRBJ2-7	CASSSPPGTGSYEQYF
TRBV6-5	TRBJ1-6	CASSNGSPLHF
TRBV7-9	TRBJ1-5	CASTPGVGQPQHF
TRBV12-3/TRBV12-4	TRBJ2-2	CASSFWVGITGELFF
TRBV10-3	TRBJ2-5	CAISENRGGGETQYF
TRBV5-1	TRBJ1-1	CASSSIMNTEAFF
TRBV7-2	TRBJ1-1	CASQRTIKAEAFF
TRBV5-4	TRBJ1-1	CASSPALAGLNTEAFF
TRBV7-9	TRBJ2-1	CASSLDGSGVLNEQFF
TRBV19	TRBJ1-6	CASTNQGAESPLHF
TRBV5-4	TRBJ2-7	CASSLSTGNSYEQYF
TRBV12-5	TRBJ2-7	CASASGTPAREQYF
TRBV24-1	TRBJ1-1	CATSDRGSTEAFF
TRBV29-1	TRBJ1-1	CSVELQGAISTEAFF
TRBV15	TRBJ1-5	CATSRERAGSKHF
TRBV10-3	TRBJ2-6	CAISESIGANSGANVLTF
TRBV29-1	TRBJ1-4	CSVEATGGKLFF
TRBV5-1	TRBJ2-5	CASSPRRSQETQYF